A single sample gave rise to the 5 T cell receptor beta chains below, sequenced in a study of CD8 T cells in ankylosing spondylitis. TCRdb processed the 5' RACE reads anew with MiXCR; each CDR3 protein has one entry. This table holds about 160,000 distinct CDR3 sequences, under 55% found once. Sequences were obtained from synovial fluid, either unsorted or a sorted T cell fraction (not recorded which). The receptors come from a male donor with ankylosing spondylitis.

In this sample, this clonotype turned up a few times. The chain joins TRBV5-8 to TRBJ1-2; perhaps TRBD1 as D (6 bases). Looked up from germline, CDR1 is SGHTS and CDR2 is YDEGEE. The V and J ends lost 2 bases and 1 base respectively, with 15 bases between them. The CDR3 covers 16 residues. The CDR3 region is CASSFLPDSRNYGYTF. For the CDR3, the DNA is TGTGCCAGCAGCTTTCTTCCGGACAGCCGTAACTATGGCTACACCTTC. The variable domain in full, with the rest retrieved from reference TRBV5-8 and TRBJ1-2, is EAGVTQSPTHLIKTRGQQATLRCSPISGHTSVYWYQQALGLGLQFLLWYDEGEERNRGNFPPRFSGRQFPNYSSELNVNALELEDSALYLCASSFLPDSRNYGYTFGSGTRLTVV.

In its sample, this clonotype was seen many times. This chain's CDR3 is CASSRPGRQETQYF. The DNA for the CDR3 is TGCGCCAGCAGCCGCCCGGGACGACAAGAGACCCAGTACTTC. This sequence joins TRBV4-1 and TRBJ2-5, with D possibly called TRBD1 or TRBD2 (5 bases each). Per the germline V gene, CDR1 is MGHRA and CDR2 is YSYEKL. CDR3 length: 14 amino acids. V lost 4 bases to trimming and J lost 2 bases, with 11 bases between them.

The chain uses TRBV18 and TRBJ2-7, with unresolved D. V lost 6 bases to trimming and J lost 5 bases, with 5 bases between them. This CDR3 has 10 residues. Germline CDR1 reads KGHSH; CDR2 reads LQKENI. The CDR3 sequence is CASSGHEQYF. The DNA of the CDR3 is TGTGCCAGCTCCGGGCACGAGCAGTACTTC.

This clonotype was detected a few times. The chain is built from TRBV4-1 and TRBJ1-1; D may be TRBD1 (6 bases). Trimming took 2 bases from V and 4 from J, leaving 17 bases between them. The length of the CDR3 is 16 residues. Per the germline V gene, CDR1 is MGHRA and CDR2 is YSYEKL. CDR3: CASSQPIQGSGTEAFF. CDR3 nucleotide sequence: TGCGCCAGCAGCCAACCTATCCAGGGGTCTGGCACTGAAGCTTTCTTT.

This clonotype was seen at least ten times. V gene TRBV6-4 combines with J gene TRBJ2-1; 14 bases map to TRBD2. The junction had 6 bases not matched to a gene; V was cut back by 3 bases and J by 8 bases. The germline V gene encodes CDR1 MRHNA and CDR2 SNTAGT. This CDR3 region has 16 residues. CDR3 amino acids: CASSESGTSGSDEQFF. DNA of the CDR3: TGTGCCAGCAGTGAATCTGGGACTAGCGGGAGCGATGAGCAGTTCTTC.